Given below is one T cell receptor (beta chain) in context. Which antigen it targets is not known. No much larger clonotype is one base removed from it; base qualities were not supplied. The CDR3 contains 18 residues, cysteine and phenylalanine counted. The entry retains the CDR3 DNA only, 54 bases that are in frame from base 1. CDR1 is given as LGHNA and CDR2 as YNFKEQ, both from the germline V gene. Trimming leaves V shorter by 4 bases and J shorter by 2 bases, with the junction holding 15 bases beyond the gene matches. The donors were included in the validation cohort of approximately 130 subjects, a group kept apart from the approximately 690-subject first cohort. This sample is drawn from a study of cytomegalovirus exposure and HLA in healthy donors (dated by TCRdb to 2016 to 2017). With regard to the full study: According to a later analysis, one platform produced both the roughly 110 validation repertoires and the approximately 670 repertoires of the first cohort. The study was designed to test whether signatures of past pathogen exposure could be identified by cataloging public T cell receptors. Along with the 666-subject first cohort, a separate validation cohort of some 130 different subjects was used. High-throughput TCR immunosequencing, statistical association of individual TCRs with disease status, and machine learning were combined to predict cytomegalovirus infection status.

Libraries were constructed by the immunoSEQ multiplex PCR assay. The authors processed their data as follows. To diagnose cytomegalovirus status from the catalog of TCR beta chain sequences, a statistical classification framework was built. TCRdb provides this immuneACCESS table in a form limited to in-frame rearrangements. Some clones are lacking; in checked studies, under half of them reflect an unresolved V gene, and why the rest are absent is not known. V, J and clone size derive from that table, while D and trimming were established from the DNA sequence. This sample gives some 320,000 clones in total; about 85% of them show up just once. The ten top clones hold over 1% of the sample. What the work shows at the level of the full study, not this receptor alone: Of the cluster scores, roughly 95% were above 0 in a later analysis, which found that TCRs clustered in the first cohort also tended to co-occur in the 120 or so validation repertoires. Cytomegalovirus status was reported to be diagnosed by the classifier with high specificity and sensitivity in both the original and validation cohorts. It was suggested by the authors that the approach could potentially be generalized to other disease states and immunological phenotypes. While some public TCRs were present in many individuals, most TCR sequences turned up only very rarely across donors. A later analysis lacked HLA typing for the validation cohort, so it scored co-occurrence in that cohort across all 120 repertoires. Three of the identified cytomegalovirus-associated TCR beta chains were confirmed in vitro to be specific for cytomegalovirus antigens. A total of 150 to 200 TCR beta chains were listed by the study as associated with cytomegalovirus.

The sequenced sample consisted of PBMCs. The sequence was collected from a woman aged 25 to 39 in good health and CMV-seropositive. Recombination joined TRBV4-2 with TRBJ2-7, with 9 middle bases fitting TRBD2. The CDR3 is CASSPIGNLAGRPYEQYF. The DNA reads as follows: TGTGCCAGCAGCCCGATCGGGAACCTAGCGGGGCGACCCTACGAGCAGTACTTC.